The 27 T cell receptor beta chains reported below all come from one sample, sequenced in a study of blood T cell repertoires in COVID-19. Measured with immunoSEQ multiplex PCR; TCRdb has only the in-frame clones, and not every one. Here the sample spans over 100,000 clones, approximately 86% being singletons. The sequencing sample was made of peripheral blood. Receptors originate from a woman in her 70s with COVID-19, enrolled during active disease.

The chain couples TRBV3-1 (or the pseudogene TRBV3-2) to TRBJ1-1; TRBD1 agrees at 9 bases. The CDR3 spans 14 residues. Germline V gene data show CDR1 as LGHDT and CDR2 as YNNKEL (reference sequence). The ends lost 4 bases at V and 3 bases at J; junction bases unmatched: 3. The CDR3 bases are TGTGCCAGCAGCCGCGGACAGGGGTACACTGAAGCTTTCTTT. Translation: CASSRGQGYTEAFF.

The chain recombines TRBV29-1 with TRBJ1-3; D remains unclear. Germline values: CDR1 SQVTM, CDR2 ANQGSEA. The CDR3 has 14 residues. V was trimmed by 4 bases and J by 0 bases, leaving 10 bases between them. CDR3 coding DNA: TGCAGCGTTGGGGCCACTAGCTCTGGAAACACCATATATTTT. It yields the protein CSVGATSSGNTIYF.

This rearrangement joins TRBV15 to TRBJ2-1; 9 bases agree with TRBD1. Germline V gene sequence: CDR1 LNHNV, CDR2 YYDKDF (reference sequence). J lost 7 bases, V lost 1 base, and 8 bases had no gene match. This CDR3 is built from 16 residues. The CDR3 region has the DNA TGTGCCACCAGCAGAGGACAGGGGGAGGGTGTGAATGAGCAGTTCTTC. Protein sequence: CATSRGQGEGVNEQFF.

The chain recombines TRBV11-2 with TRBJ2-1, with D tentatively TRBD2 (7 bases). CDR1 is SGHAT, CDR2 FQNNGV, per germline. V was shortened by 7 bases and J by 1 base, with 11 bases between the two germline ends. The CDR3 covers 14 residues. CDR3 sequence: CASMRGGSYNEQFF. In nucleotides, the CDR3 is TGTGCCAGCATGAGGGGGGGGTCCTACAATGAGCAGTTCTTC.

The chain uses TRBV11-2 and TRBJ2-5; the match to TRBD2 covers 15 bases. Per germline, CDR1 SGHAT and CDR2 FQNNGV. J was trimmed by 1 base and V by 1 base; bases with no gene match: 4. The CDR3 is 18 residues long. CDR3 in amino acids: CASSLVGTSGGIQETQYF. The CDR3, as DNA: TGTGCCAGCAGCTTAGTAGGGACTAGCGGGGGGATCCAAGAGACCCAGTACTTC. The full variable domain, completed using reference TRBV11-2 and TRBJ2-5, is EAGVAQSPRYKIIEKRQSVAFWCNPISGHATLYWYQQILGQGPKLLIQFQNNGVVDDSQLPKDRFSAERLKGVDSTLKIQPAKLEDSAVYLCASSLVGTSGGIQETQYFGPGTRLLVL.

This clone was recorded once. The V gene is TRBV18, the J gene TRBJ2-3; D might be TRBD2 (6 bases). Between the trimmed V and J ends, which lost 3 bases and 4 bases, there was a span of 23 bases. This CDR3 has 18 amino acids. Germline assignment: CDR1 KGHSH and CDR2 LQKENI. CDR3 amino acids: CASSPGAGRLVIADTQYF. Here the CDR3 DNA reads TGTGCCAGCTCACCTGGAGCAGGGCGACTAGTCATCGCAGATACGCAGTATTTT.

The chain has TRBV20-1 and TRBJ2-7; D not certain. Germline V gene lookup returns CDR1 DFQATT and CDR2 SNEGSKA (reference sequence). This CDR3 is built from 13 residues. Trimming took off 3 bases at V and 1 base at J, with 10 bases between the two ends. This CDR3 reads CSASRSLSYEQYF. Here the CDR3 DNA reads TGCAGTGCTAGTAGGTCACTATCCTACGAGCAGTACTTC.

The CDR3 is CASSISGLTITDTQYF. The DNA for the CDR3 is TGTGCCAGTAGTATCAGCGGACTTACGATAACAGATACGCAGTATTTT. The chain joins TRBV19 to TRBJ2-3; TRBD2 might be the D (5 bases). The CDR3 contains 16 residues. Trimming shortened V by 3 bases and J by 3 bases, and 16 bases separated the two germline ends. CDR1 and CDR2 from the germline V gene are LNHDA and SQIVND (reference sequence).

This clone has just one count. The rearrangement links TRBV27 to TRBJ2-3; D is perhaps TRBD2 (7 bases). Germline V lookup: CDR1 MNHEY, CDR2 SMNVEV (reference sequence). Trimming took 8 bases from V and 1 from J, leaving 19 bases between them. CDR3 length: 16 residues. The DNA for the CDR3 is TGTGCCAGCGGCAGAAGGGGGAGGGGGGGCACAGATACGCAGTATTTT. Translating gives CASGRRGRGGTDTQYF.

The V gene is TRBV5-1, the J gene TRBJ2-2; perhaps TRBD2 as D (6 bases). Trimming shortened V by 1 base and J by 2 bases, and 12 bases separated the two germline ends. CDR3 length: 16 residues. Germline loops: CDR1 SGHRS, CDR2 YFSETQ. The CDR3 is CASSLSVAVNTGELFF. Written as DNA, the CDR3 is TGCGCCAGCAGCTTGTCAGTAGCGGTAAACACCGGGGAGCTGTTTTTT.

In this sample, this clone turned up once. As DNA, the CDR3 is TGTGCCAGTGCTCGGGGGGGAGGCAATTCACCCCTCCACTTT. It encodes CASARGGGNSPLHF. The chain joins TRBV19 to TRBJ1-6, with TRBD1 as a possible D gene (5 bases). Germline V gene sequence: CDR1 LNHDA, CDR2 SQIVND (reference sequence). The CDR3 totals 14 residues. V was shortened by 8 bases and J by 7 bases, with 15 bases between the two germline ends.

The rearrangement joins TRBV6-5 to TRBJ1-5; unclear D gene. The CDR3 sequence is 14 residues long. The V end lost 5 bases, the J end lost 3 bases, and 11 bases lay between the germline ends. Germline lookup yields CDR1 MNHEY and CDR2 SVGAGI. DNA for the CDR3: TGTGCCAGCAGTATACGAGAAAACAATCAGCCCCAGCATTTT. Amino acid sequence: CASSIRENNQPQHF.

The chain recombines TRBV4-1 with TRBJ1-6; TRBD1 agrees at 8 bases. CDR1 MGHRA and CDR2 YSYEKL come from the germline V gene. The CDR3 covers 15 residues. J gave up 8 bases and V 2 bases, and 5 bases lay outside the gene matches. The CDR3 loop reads CASSQRQGMDSPLHF. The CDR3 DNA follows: TGCGCCAGCAGCCAACGACAGGGGATGGATTCACCCCTCCACTTT.

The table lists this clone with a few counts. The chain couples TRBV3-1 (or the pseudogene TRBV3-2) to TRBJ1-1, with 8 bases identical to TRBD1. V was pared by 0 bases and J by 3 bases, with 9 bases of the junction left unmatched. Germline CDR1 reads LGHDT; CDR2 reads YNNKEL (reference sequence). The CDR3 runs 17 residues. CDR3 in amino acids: CASSQDPGGEGYTEAFF. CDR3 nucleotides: TGTGCCAGCAGCCAAGACCCAGGGGGCGAGGGGTACACTGAAGCTTTCTTT.

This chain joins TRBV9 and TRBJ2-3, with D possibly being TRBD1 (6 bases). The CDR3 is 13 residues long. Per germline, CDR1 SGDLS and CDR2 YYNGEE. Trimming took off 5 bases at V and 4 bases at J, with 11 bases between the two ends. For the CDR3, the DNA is TGTGCCAGCAGGGGGGCGGGTTCAGATACGCAGTATTTT. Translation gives CASRGAGSDTQYF. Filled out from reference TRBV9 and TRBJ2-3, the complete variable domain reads DSGVTQTPKHLITATGQRVTLRCSPRSGDLSVYWYQQSLDQGLQFLIQYYNGEERAKGNILERFSAQQFPDLHSELNLSSLELGDSALYFCASRGAGSDTQYFGPGTRLTVL.

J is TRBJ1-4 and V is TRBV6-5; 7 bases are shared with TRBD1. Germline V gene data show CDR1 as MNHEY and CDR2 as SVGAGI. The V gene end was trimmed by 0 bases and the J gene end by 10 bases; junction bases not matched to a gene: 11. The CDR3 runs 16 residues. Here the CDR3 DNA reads TGTGCCAGCAGTTACTCCCCGGACAGGATTGCGGCAAAACTGTTTTTT. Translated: CASSYSPDRIAAKLFF.

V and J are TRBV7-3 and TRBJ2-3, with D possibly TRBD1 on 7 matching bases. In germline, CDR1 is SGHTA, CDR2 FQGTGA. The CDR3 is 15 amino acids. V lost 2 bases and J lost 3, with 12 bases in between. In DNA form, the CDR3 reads TGTGCCAGCAGCTTAGTCGCAGGGGGGACAGATACGCAGTATTTT. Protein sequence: CASSLVAGGTDTQYF.

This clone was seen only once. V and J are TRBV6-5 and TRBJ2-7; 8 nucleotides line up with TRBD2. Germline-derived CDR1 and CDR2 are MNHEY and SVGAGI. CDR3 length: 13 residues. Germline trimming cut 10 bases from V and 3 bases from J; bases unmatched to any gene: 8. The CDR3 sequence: CATPGGGNYEQYF. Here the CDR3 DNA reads TGTGCCACCCCCGGGGGGGGAAACTACGAGCAGTACTTC.

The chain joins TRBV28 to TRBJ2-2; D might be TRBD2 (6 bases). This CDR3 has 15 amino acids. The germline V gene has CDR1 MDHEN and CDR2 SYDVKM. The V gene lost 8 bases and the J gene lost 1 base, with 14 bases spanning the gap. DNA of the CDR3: TGTGCCAGCCTCCTCCGGCGGGGGAACACCGGGGAGCTGTTTTTT. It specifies CASLLRRGNTGELFF.

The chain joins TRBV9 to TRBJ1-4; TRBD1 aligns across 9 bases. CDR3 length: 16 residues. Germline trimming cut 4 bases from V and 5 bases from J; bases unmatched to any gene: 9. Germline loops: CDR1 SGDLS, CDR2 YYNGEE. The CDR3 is CASSPGTGIENEKLFF. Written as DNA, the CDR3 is TGTGCCAGCAGCCCGGGGACAGGGATAGAGAATGAAAAACTGTTTTTT.

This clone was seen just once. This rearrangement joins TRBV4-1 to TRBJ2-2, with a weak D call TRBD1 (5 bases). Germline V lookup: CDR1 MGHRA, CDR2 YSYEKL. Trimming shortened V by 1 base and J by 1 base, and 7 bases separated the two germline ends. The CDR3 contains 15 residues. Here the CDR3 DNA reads TGCGCCAGCAGCCAAGGACAGAAGAACACCGGGGAGCTGTTTTTT. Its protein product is CASSQGQKNTGELFF.

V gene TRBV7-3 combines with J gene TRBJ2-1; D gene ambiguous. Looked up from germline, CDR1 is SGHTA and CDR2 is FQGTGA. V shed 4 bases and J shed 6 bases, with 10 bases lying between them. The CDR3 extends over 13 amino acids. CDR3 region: CASSSVSGNEQFF. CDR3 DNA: TGTGCCAGCAGCTCAGTTTCGGGCAATGAGCAGTTCTTC.

The CDR3 DNA reads as TGTGCCAGCAGCCAAACGATACAGGCCTACGAGCAGTACTTC. This codes for CASSQTIQAYEQYF. V and J are TRBV3-1 (or the pseudogene TRBV3-2) and TRBJ2-7; a weak D match, TRBD1 (5 bases). Germline values: CDR1 LGHDT, CDR2 YNNKEL (reference sequence). This CDR3 comprises 14 residues. The V gene lost 2 bases and the J gene lost 2 bases, with 10 bases spanning the gap.

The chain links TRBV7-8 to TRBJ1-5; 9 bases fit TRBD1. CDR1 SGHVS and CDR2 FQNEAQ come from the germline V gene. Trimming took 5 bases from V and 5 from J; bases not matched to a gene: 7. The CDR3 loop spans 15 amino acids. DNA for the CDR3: TGTGCCAGCAGCCCCCGGGACAGGGAGGATCAGCCCCAGCATTTT. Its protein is CASSPRDREDQPQHF.

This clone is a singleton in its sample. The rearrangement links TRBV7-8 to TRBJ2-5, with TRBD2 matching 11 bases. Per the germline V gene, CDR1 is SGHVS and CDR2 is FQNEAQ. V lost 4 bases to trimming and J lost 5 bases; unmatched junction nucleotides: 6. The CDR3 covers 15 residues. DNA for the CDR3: TGTGCCAGCAGCTCACCGACTAGCGGGATCGAGACCCAGTACTTC. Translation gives CASSSPTSGIETQYF.

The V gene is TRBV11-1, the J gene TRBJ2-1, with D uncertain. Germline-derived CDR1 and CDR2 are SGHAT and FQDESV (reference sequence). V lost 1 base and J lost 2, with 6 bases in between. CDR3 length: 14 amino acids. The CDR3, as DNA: TGTGCCAGCAGCTTAGGCCGGGCCTACAATGAGCAGTTCTTC. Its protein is CASSLGRAYNEQFF.

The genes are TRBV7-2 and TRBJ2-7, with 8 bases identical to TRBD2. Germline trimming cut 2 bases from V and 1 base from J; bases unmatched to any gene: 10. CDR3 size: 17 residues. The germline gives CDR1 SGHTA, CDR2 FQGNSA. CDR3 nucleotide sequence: TGTGCCAGCAGCTTAAGATATCGGGGGGGGCTGTCCTACGAGCAGTACTTC. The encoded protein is CASSLRYRGGLSYEQYF.